The next 8 T cell receptor beta chains were all read from a single sample in a study of blood T cell repertoires in COVID-19 (dated by TCRdb to 2018 to 2021). Library construction relied on the immunoSEQ multiplex PCR assay. TCRdb retrieved this table from immuneACCESS and kept in-frame rearrangements only. Not all clones are present; in checked studies, unresolved V genes account for under half, and no reason is known for the remainder. This sample is represented by about 140,000 clones; just over 85% of them were singletons. 1.5% to 1.9% of the sample belongs to the ten largest clones. Sequencing was done on a sample of peripheral blood. These receptors originate from a woman aged 60-75 years with acute or convalescent COVID-19.

This clone was observed a few times. This chain links TRBV7-3 with TRBJ1-2, with D hard to call. CDR3 length: 13 amino acids. CDR1 and CDR2 from the germline V gene are SGHTA and FQGTGA. V lost 1 base, J lost 8 bases, and 11 bases lay in between. Written as DNA, the CDR3 is TGTGCCAGCAGCTTAAGCCGGGGTGAAGGCTACACCTTC. Translating it yields CASSLSRGEGYTF.

Concerning this clone itself: At one of its ends the junction is not consistent with the germline gene, which may arise from a read error. The chain recombines TRBV10-3 with TRBJ2-1, with TRBD2 identical over 7 bases. This CDR3 has 14 residues. Germline CDR1 ENHRY, CDR2 SYGVKD. The CDR3 here is CAIRERDSYNEQFF. Here the CDR3 DNA reads TGTGCCATCCGTGAGCGGGACTCCTACAATGAGCAGTTCTTC.

The chain has TRBV27 and TRBJ2-3, with D possibly matching TRBD2 (5 bases). V gave up 3 bases and J gave up 10 bases, with 14 bases separating them. This CDR3 is 13 amino acids long. CDR1 is MNHEY, CDR2 SMNVEV, per germline (reference sequence). The CDR3, as DNA: TGTGCCAGCAGTTTGGACGCCACAGCGGCGCAGTATTTT. This gives the protein CASSLDATAAQYF.

This chain connects TRBV5-1 to TRBJ2-3; D is possibly TRBD2 (5 bases). Per germline, CDR1 SGHRS and CDR2 YFSETQ. Trimming took off 4 bases at V and 4 bases at J, with 10 bases between the two ends. The CDR3 is 13 residues long. CDR3 region: CASSDSRADTQYF. The CDR3 DNA reads TGCGCCAGCAGCGATTCGAGGGCAGATACGCAGTATTTT.

The rearrangement links TRBV2 to TRBJ2-1; the match to TRBD1 covers 7 bases. With V trimmed by 5 bases and J by 4 bases, 2 bases remained unmatched. CDR3 size: 13 residues. CDR1 and CDR2 from the germline V gene are SNHLY and FYNNEI. DNA for the CDR3: TGTGCCAGCAGTAAGGACAGGTACAATGAGCAGTTCTTC. The encoded protein is CASSKDRYNEQFF.

The chain employs TRBV30 and TRBJ1-5; D possibly corresponds to TRBD1 (6 bases). Trimming took 0 bases from V and 2 from J, leaving 11 bases between them. In germline, CDR1 is GTSNPN, CDR2 SVGIG (reference sequence). The CDR3 extends over 15 amino acids. CDR3 DNA sequence: TGTGCCTGGAGTGTTGGGGGCGTCGGCAATCAGCCCCAGCATTTT. Translating it yields CAWSVGGVGNQPQHF.

In its sample, this clone was seen once. The chain couples TRBV27 to TRBJ2-3; TRBD2 is a possible D gene (6 bases). CDR3 length: 13 amino acids. V was clipped by 6 bases and J by 7 bases, with 14 bases between them. From germline, CDR1 is MNHEY and CDR2 SMNVEV (reference sequence). Here the CDR3 DNA reads TGTGCCAGCAGCCGGGGGAGCCTATATACGCAGTATTTT. Translated, it gives CASSRGSLYTQYF.

The chain combines TRBV7-9 with TRBJ2-1, with D possibly matching TRBD1 (6 bases). The CDR3 covers 15 residues. Germline loops: CDR1 SEHNR, CDR2 FQNEAQ (reference sequence). Trimming removed 6 bases at V and 6 bases at J, with 18 bases between. CDR3 nucleotides: TGTGCCAGCAGTTATGCAGGGGTCTTGGGCAATGAGCAGTTCTTC. Its translation is CASSYAGVLGNEQFF.